This paragraph covers one T cell receptor beta chain sequence. Its antigen target is currently unknown. Nothing much larger sits one base from this clone, and base qualities are not available. Taken with the paper, the label for time point translates to: cycle 1 day 1 (C1D1), immediately before nivolumab initiation. All trial patients had relapsed after autologous stem cell transplantation, with cohorts A, B and C differing in prior brentuximab vedotin exposure. Magnetic negative selection with a Miltenyi CD8+ T cell isolation kit was used to purify CD8+ T cells from thawed PBMCs. A total of around 60 patients with relapsed/refractory classical Hodgkin lymphoma made up the trial cohort, and each patient's best overall response was complete response, partial response or progressive disease. Trial patients were treated with single-agent nivolumab in the multi-cohort phase II CheckMate 205 trial. An independent review committee assessed best overall response by applying the 2007 International Working Group response criteria. PBMCs from the trial were collected at three points: immediately before nivolumab initiation (C1D1), and during therapy at cycle 2 day 1 and cycle 4 day 1. Peripheral blood was collected in 8 mL Vacutainer Cell Preparation Tubes, from which PBMCs were isolated by centrifugation and then cryopreserved. Purified CD4+ and CD8+ fractions were prepared only for cases in which an additional PBMC sample was available. On LS columns in a quadroMACS separator, the magnetically labelled cells were depleted, and the flow-through was collected as the purified fraction.

The CDR3 runs 15 amino acids, cysteine and phenylalanine included. This entry keeps only the CDR3 DNA: 45 bases, framed from base 1. The V end loses 3 bases and the J end loses 2 bases, and a stretch of 11 bases separates them. Reading the germline V gene gives CDR1 SGDLS and CDR2 YYNGEE. These data originate in a study of PD-1 blockade in classical Hodgkin lymphoma (dated by TCRdb to about 2020). Regarding the study in general: Nivolumab dosing was 3 mg/kg intravenously every 2 weeks, continuing until either disease progression or unacceptable toxicity. The study used TCR beta sequencing and CyTOF to define a peripheral blood immune signature of response to PD-1 blockade in classical Hodgkin lymphoma.

The Qiagen DNeasy kit was used to extract genomic DNA both from unsorted PBMCs and from the negatively selected CD4+ and CD8+ fractions. Amplification of TCR beta CDR3 regions was done by immunoSEQ multiplex PCR with primers that anneal to V and J segments. Amplification bias was minimized using a synthetic immune receptor repertoire, and residual bias was removed computationally after sequencing. The paper's processing steps were these. Custom Python scripts were used to quantify repertoire diversity as the Shannon entropy index. The unsorted, CD4+ and CD8+ repertoires were each analyzed separately, with the exception of combined analyses, where CD4+ and CD8+ sequences were merged in silico. A clone counted as expanded when the clone's frequency after treatment rose at least 2-fold relative to C1D1, and clones undetected at baseline were given a pseudocount of 0.5. Clones with 0 or 1 copy at C1D1 were defined as singleton clones, while clones with 2 or more copies were defined as non-singleton clones. By matching protein sequences in sorted samples from the same patient, clones expanded in unsorted samples were annotated as CD4+, CD8+ or unknown. Wilcoxon tests on paired samples were used to test diversity changes from C1D1 to C4D1. In TCRdb, the immuneACCESS table is reduced to in-frame sequences with V and J assigned. These tables do not hold every clone; where another copy was compared, an unresolved V gene accounts for under half, and the others remain unexplained. V, J and clone size reflect that table, while D and trimming were determined from the DNA. In all, the sample holds 10,000 to 15,000 clones, and roughly 84% of those were seen once. Roughly 24% of the sample comes from the top ten.

General findings and caveats noted by the study authors: Lower diversity was seen in patients whose nivolumab began less than 1 year after ASCT, and these patients were left out of later analyses so that immune reconstitution would not confound the results. Baseline TCR diversity was reported to be lower in newly diagnosed patients than in healthy donors and to be lower still in relapsed/refractory patients. Baseline diversity similar to that of newly diagnosed patients was observed in trial patients achieving complete response, whereas significantly lower diversity was observed in partial responders and progressors. Only a single clinical trial cohort was studied, and what caused the repertoire differences, possibly disease activity or prior therapy, remained undefined. CD4+ but not CD8+ TCR diversity rose significantly by C4D1 (p=0.0027 vs p=0.16), most apparent in complete responders (p=0.02).

This receptor was taken from a human donor with classical Hodgkin lymphoma. The sample consisted of CD8+ T cells from blood, taken at baseline. The sequence is built from TRBV9 and TRBJ1-4; the D gene cannot be named for sure. The DNA sequence follows: TGTGCCAGCAGCGAGACGGGTGTGACTAATGAAAAACTGTTTTTT. Translated, this is CASSETGVTNEKLFF. With all but the CDR3 taken from the reference TRBV9 and TRBJ1-4 genes, the full variable domain is: DSGVTQTPKHLITATGQRVTLRCSPRSGDLSVYWYQQSLDQGLQFLIQYYNGEERAKGNILERFSAQQFPDLHSELNLSSLELGDSALYFCASSETGVTNEKLFFGSGTQLSVL.